The subject of this entry is one TCR beta chain. What it binds is not known. The sample belongs to a study of PD-1 blockade in classical Hodgkin lymphoma. Overall study findings and caveats: Diversity in CD4+ TCRs, unlike that measured in CD8+ TCRs, had risen significantly by C4D1.

V lost 4 bases and J lost 8, with 27 bases in between. Germline V gene data show CDR1 as MNHEY and CDR2 as SMNVEV (reference sequence). This CDR3 has 18 amino acids. Method: immunoSEQ multiplex PCR; TCRdb's copy keeps in-frame clones and lacks some. The data hold about 20,000 clones, with roughly 80% observed a single time. Time point noted: cycle 4 day 1 (C4D1), after more than five weeks of nivolumab. There was relapse after autologous stem cell transplantation in every patient, and there was variation in brentuximab vedotin exposure. From thawed PBMCs, magnetic negative selection was used to isolate the CD8+ T cells.

This sample comprised CD8+ T cells from blood, obtained before the fourth cycle of nivolumab. The TCR sequence derives from a human donor with classical Hodgkin lymphoma. The chain joins TRBV27 to TRBJ2-1; D possibly corresponds to TRBD1 (6 bases). The CDR3 region has the DNA TGTGCCAGCAGTTCATACGCCCCCGGGACAAATTTAGCTGATGAGCAGTTCTTC. This codes for CASSSYAPGTNLADEQFF.